This T cell receptor beta chain was captured in a study of blood T cell repertoires in COVID-19. At the level of the study: Researchers got acute and convalescent COVID-19 samples from the United States, Italy and Spain. Sources were T cells, B-cell-depleted T cells, or PBMCs; the material itself was cDNA or gDNA.

Original processing methods: Scientists estimated how many nucleated cells there were by amplifying reference gene primers. Clones were sequenced by immunoSEQ multiplex PCR, and TCRdb holds only the in-frame ones, with some missing. D and trimming were read from the DNA, whereas the V and J calls and clone size are those reported in that table. The data show 150,000 to 200,000 clones, with roughly 93% seen just once and about 2% held by the top ten. Germline V gives CDR1 MRHNA, CDR2 SNTAGT. V trimming: 3 bases; J trimming: 4 bases; junction bases outside the gene matches: 5. The CDR3 extends over 16 amino acids.

The sequence was obtained from a man aged 18-30 years with acute or convalescent COVID-19. Sequenced: peripheral blood. The J gene is TRBJ2-1, the V gene TRBV6-4; 11 bases map to TRBD2. The CDR3 DNA follows: TGTGCCAGCAGTGAAAAACTAGCGGGGGCTTACAATGAGCAGTTCTTC. It is translated as CASSEKLAGAYNEQFF.